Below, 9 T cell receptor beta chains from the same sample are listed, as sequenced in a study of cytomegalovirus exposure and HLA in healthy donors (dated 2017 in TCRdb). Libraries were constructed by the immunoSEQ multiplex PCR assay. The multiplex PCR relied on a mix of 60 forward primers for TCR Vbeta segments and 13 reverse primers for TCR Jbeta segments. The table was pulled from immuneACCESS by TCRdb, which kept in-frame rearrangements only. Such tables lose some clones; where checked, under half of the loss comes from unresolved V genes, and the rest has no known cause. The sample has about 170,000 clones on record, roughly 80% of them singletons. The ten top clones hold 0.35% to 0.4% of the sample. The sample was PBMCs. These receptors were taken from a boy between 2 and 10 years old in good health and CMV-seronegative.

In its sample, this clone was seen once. The CDR3 reads CASSLGGKLWDNEQFF. The CDR3 coding sequence is TGTGCCAGCAGTCTGGGCGGGAAATTGTGGGACAATGAGCAGTTCTTC. This chain uses TRBV25-1 with TRBJ2-1, with a tentative D call TRBD2 (6 bases). The CDR3 runs to 16 residues. Trimming left V 5 bases short and J 5 bases short, with 19 bases between. CDR1 MGHDK and CDR2 SYGVNS come from the germline V gene.

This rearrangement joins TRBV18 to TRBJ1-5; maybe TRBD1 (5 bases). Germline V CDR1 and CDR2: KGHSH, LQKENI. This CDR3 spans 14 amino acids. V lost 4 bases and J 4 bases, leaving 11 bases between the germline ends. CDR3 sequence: CASSLTGQNQPQHF. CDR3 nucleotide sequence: TGTGCCAGCTCACTAACCGGACAAAATCAGCCCCAGCATTTT.

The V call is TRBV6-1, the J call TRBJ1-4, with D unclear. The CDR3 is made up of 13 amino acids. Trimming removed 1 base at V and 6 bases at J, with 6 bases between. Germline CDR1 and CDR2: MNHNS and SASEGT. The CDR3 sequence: CASSEGGYEKLFF. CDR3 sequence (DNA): TGTGCCAGCAGTGAAGGAGGGTATGAAAAACTGTTTTTT.

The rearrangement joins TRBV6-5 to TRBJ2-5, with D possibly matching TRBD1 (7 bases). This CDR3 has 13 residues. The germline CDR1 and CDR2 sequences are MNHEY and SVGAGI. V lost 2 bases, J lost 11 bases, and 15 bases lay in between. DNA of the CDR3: TGTGCCAGCAGTTACAGACAGGGTCGGGAGCAGTACTTC. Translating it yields CASSYRQGREQYF.

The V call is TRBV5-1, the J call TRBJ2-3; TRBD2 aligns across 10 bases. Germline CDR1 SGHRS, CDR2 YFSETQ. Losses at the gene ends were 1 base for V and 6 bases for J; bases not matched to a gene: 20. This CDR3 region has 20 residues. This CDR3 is CASSLPRWQERAGGPDTQYF. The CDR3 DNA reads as TGCGCCAGCAGCTTGCCGCGTTGGCAGGAACGAGCGGGAGGGCCCGATACGCAGTATTTT.

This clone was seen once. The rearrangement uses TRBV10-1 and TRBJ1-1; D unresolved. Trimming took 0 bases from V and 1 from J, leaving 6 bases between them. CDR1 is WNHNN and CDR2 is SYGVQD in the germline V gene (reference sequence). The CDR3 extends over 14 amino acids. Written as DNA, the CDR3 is TGCGCCAGCAGTGAGTCGCCGGGGAACACTGAAGCTTTCTTT. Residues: CASSESPGNTEAFF.

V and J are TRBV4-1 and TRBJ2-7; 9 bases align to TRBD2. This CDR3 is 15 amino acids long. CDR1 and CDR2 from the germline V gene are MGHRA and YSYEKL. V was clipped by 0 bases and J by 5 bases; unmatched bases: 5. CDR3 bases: TGCGCCAGCAGCCAAGAACTAGCGGGTAAAGACGAGCAGTACTTC. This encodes CASSQELAGKDEQYF.

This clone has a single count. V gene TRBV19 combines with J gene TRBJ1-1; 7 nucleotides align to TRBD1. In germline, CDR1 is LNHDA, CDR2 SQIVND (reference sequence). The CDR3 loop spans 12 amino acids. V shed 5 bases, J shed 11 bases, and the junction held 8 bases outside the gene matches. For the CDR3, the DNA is TGTGCCAGTAGTCCCCTTGACAGGGCTGCTTTCTTT. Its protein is CASSPLDRAAFF. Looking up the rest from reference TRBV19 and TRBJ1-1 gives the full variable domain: DGGITQSPKYLFRKEGQNVTLSCEQNLNHDAMYWYRQDPGQGLRLIYYSQIVNDFQKGDIAEGYSVSREKKESFPLTVTSAQKNPTAFYLCASSPLDRAAFFGQGTRLTVV.

In DNA, the CDR3 is TGCGCCAGCAGTACCGGGACAGGGATATACGAGCAGTACTTC. Protein sequence: CASSTGTGIYEQYF. V gene TRBV10-1 combines with J gene TRBJ2-7; 9 positions match TRBD1. The V and J ends lost 5 bases and 4 bases, in that order; junction bases with no gene match: 6. CDR1 and CDR2 from the germline V gene are WNHNN and SYGVQD (reference sequence). The CDR3 spans 14 residues.